The T cell receptor beta chain described here comes from a study of radiotherapy plus CTLA-4 blockade in lung cancer. The wider study: Roughly 17% of patients responded objectively, and around 32% achieved disease control. General observations from the study: Response was reportedly best predicted by early blood T cell clone dynamics, with interferon-beta. TCR clones originating in tumors grew in number in blood after radiotherapy plus ipilimumab.

This CDR3 has 16 residues. Germline loops: CDR1 WSHSY, CDR2 SAAADI. With 0 bases clipped from V and 2 bases from J, the junction kept 2 bases outside the gene matches. TCRdb keeps only in-frame clones here, not all; method: immunoSEQ multiplex PCR. The table lists approximately 72,000 clones, roughly 80% of them singletons, with about 6.7% in the top ten. The table lists this clone with a count of one. No antigen is known for it. This chain connects TRBV10-2 to TRBJ2-7, with 12 nucleotides matching TRBD2. This TCR was recovered from a human donor with non-small cell lung cancer who had a complete response to radiotherapy plus ipilimumab. The starting material was peripheral blood, obtained from a patient treated with radiotherapy plus ipilimumab. The CDR3 protein is CASSESGLAGPYEQYV. CDR3 coding DNA: TGCGCCAGCAGTGAGTCTGGACTAGCGGGACCCTACGAGCAGTACGTC.